The T cell receptor (beta chain) under discussion was sequenced for a study of T-cell reconstitution after alpha-beta-depleted transplantation in children. CDR1 is ENHRY, CDR2 SYGVKD, per germline. There are 16 residues in the CDR3. V was cut by 11 bases and J by 3 bases, with 22 bases left in between. This clonotype has more than one count but fewer than ten. A TCRbeta library incorporating unique molecular identifiers was prepared. TCRdb passed the PCR reads through MiXCR, listing each CDR3 protein once. The table lists 250,000 to 350,000 distinct CDR3 sequences, 9.9% of them singletons, with around 10% in the top ten.

The sample consisted of PBMCs from the stem cell graft donor, taken from the stem cell graft. The V and J genes are TRBV10-3 and TRBJ2-2; D is perhaps TRBD2 (6 bases). This receptor was obtained from a human donor who donated a stem cell graft to a child with SCID. The CDR3 here is CAGSGGDPYDTGELFF. The DNA for the CDR3 is TGTGCCGGCAGTGGAGGGGATCCCTATGACACCGGGGAGCTGTTTTTT.